This TCR beta chain came from a study of beta chain features in type 1 diabetes. The CDR3 sequence is 9 residues long. V was trimmed by 8 bases and J by 8 bases, leaving 4 bases between them. This clone was detected many times. Reverse transcription of all isolated RNA meant that expressed TCRB transcripts were sequenced. Only in-frame clones appear in the TCRdb table, and some are missing; sequencing was by immunoSEQ multiplex PCR. The table lists 500,000 to 700,000 clones, 15% to 19% of them singletons. The chain is built from TRBV23-1 and TRBJ1-5; D ambiguous. TRBV23-1 is flagged as an ORF with uncertain function. This TCR derives from a man aged 18 to 29 in good health. The specimen was naive CD4+ T cells from blood. CDR3 bases: TGCGCCAGCCCAGAGCCCCAGCATTTT. It encodes CASPEPQHF.